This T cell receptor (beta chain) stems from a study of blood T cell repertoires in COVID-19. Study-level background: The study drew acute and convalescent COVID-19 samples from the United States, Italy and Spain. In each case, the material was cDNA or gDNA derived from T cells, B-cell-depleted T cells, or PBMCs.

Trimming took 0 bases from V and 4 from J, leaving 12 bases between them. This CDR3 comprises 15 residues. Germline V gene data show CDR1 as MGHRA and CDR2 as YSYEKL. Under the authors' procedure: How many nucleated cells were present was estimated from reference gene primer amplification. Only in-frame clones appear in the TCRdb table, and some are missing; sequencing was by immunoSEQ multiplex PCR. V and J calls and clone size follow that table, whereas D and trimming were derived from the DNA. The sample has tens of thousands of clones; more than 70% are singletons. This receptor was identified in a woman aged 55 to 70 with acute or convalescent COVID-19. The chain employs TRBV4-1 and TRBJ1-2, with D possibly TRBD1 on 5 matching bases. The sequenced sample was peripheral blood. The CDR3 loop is CASSQETTGSYGYTF. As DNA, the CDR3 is TGCGCCAGCAGCCAAGAAACCACAGGCTCCTATGGCTACACCTTC.